The T cell receptor (beta chain) described here comes from a study of identical twins (dated by TCRdb to between 2015 and 2016). Regarding the study in general: To test whether fetal clonotypes persist, the study used deep sequencing on TCR alpha and beta repertoires from monozygotic twins, unrelated adults of various ages, and cord blood. Replicate twin experiments were performed at different times using different library preparation protocols to rule out contamination.

Library construction relied on 5' RACE. Sequencing instrument: Illumina HiSeq 2000. Template switching introduced a universal primer binding site; the final cDNA contained a unique molecular identifier, enabling accurate counting of TCR cDNA molecules. Specific primers in the conserved constant-segment region were used to synthesize first-strand cDNA for TCR alpha and beta chains. To control for contamination, every cDNA library carried two barcodes: a SMART-Mk sample barcode plus Illumina barcodes. Two successive PCR steps introduced TruSeq adapter sequences along with Illumina sample barcodes. The TCR alpha and beta cDNA libraries were sequenced on the Illumina HiSeq platform using custom primers. As for how the authors treated the data: MiGEC was used to process raw reads and extract unique molecular identifiers, and MiXCR was used to find CDR3 positions. Recombination models were inferred per individual with the repgenHMM and IGoR tools using an EM algorithm. The analysis of shared clonotypes was done with the tcR package in R, with sharing normalized by the product of cloneset sizes. To study raw recombination without the effects of thymic and clonal selection, out-of-frame nonproductive sequences were analyzed. TCRdb redid the processing of the public reads, applying fastp at Q25 and MiXCR, and retained in-frame beta chains. Each entry merges the rows of one CDR3 protein and shows their most common DNA and genes. These V and J calls originate from TCRdb's pipeline instead of the authors' own analysis. Counted in this sample were 700,000 to 950,000 distinct CDR3 sequences; approximately 13% of them appeared once. The ten most abundant clones make up 1.5% to 2% of the sample.

Study-wide findings and limitations: Because the same donors could not be followed over many years, conclusions were based on cross-sectional statistical analysis. Compared with coincidental sharing between unrelated individuals, out-of-frame TCR alpha sequences shared between twins showed an excess of sequences with low generation probability. In monozygotic twins, recombination models systematically underestimated out-of-frame TCR alpha sharing, but the models matched the sharing seen between unrelated individuals. Abundant cord blood beta clonotypes had fewer insertions, young adult naive repertoires showed a similar but weaker trend, and memory repertoires showed no such trend. Zero-insertion analyses could be partly confounded by invariant T cells such as MAIT and iNKT, although diverse VJ usage argued against such confounding for most clonotypes. In beta out-of-frame sequences, excess twin sharing was weaker, because having fewer shared sequences lowered the signal-to-noise ratio.

This clonotype was detected a few times. The target of this receptor is not known. The sample holds no much larger clone one base away, and base qualities are not on file. The CDR3 spans 12 residues, from the cysteine through the phenylalanine. CDR3 DNA only is kept here, 36 bases in frame from base 1. The junction carries 9 bases between V and J, which are trimmed by 6 bases and 6 bases respectively. Every donor in the study was a healthy Caucasian. The twin cohort comprised three pairs of female monozygotic twins, all aged about 18 to 29 years. The RNA used for TCR libraries was isolated from peripheral blood mononuclear cells. These same data were also listed under a study on yellow fever vaccine responses in identical twins. Looking at the second paper: According to the authors, in identical twins the way T cells responded to vaccination appeared partly convergent and partly personalized. In identical twins, the study followed T cell clones that responded to the vaccine with precision.

The material sequenced was PBMCs. The TCR comes from a woman under 30 in good health. The sequence is built from TRBV12-3 or TRBV12-4 and TRBJ1-5; the D gene is unclear. DNA sequence: TGTGCCAGCAGACCAAACAGTCAGCCCCAGCATTTT. Translated, this gives CASRPNSQPQHF.